These 26 T cell receptor beta chains came from one sample sequenced in a study of blood T cell repertoires in COVID-19. Using immunoSEQ multiplex PCR, the repertoire was profiled, and TCRdb retains in-frame clones only, with some absent. The sample lists around 130,000 clones; 84% were seen once. Sequencing used peripheral blood. All receptors derive from a woman younger than 45 who had recovered from COVID-19.

The chain carries TRBV5-4 and TRBJ2-3; 8 nucleotides align to TRBD2. The CDR3 is made up of 14 amino acids. The germline V gene encodes CDR1 SGHNT and CDR2 YYREEE (reference sequence). V lost 6 bases, J lost 8 bases, and 11 bases stayed unmatched. This CDR3 reads CASTAAGGDGTQYF. The CDR3 region has the DNA TGTGCCAGCACTGCCGCGGGAGGCGATGGTACGCAGTATTTT. The variable domain in full, completed from reference TRBV5-4 and TRBJ2-3, reads ETGVTQSPTHLIKTRGQQVTLRCSSQSGHNTVSWYQQALGQGPQFIFQYYREEENGRGNFPPRFSGLQFPNYSSELNVNALELDDSALYLCASTAAGGDGTQYFGPGTRLTVL.

The chain couples TRBV6-6 to TRBJ2-3, with TRBD2 matching 7 bases. CDR1 MNHNY and CDR2 SVGAGI come from the germline V gene (reference sequence). The trim removed 6 bases at V and 3 bases at J, leaving 12 bases unmatched. This CDR3 has 16 amino acids. DNA for the CDR3: TGTGCCAGCAGCAACACGGCGGGAGAGGTAACAGATACGCAGTATTTT. This translates into CASSNTAGEVTDTQYF.

This clone was seen a few times. The chain carries TRBV7-3 and TRBJ2-5, with a tentative D call TRBD2 (6 bases). V lost 5 bases, J lost 1 base, and 14 bases lay in between. The CDR3 has 15 amino acids. The germline gives CDR1 SGHTA, CDR2 FQGTGA. CDR3 amino acids: CASSRYAGSQETQYF. For the CDR3, the DNA is TGTGCCAGCAGCCGATACGCGGGGAGCCAAGAGACCCAGTACTTC. The full variable domain, completed using reference TRBV7-3 and TRBJ2-5, is GAGVSQTPSNKVTEKGKYVELRCDPISGHTALYWYRQSLGQGPEFLIYFQGTGAADDSGLPNDRFFAVRPEGSVSTLKIQRTERGDSAVYLCASSRYAGSQETQYFGPGTRLLVL.

The CDR3 protein is CASGQGLLSSYEQYF. Written as DNA, the CDR3 is TGTGCTAGTGGCCAGGGACTGTTGAGCTCCTACGAGCAGTACTTC. The rearrangement joins TRBV12-5 to TRBJ2-7; perhaps TRBD2 as D (6 bases). The V and J ends lost 6 bases and 0 bases respectively, with 15 bases between them. Germline CDR1 LGHNT, CDR2 FRNRAP. The CDR3 contains 15 residues.

This clone was detected only a few times. The rearrangement links TRBV28 to TRBJ2-6; D perhaps matches TRBD1 (6 bases). There are 17 residues in the CDR3. Trimming left V 1 base short and J 2 bases short, with 12 bases between. The germline gives CDR1 MDHEN, CDR2 SYDVKM. CDR3 coding DNA: TGTGCCAGCAGTTTATTACAGGGTACCCCTGGGGCCAACGTCCTGACTTTC. Translation: CASSLLQGTPGANVLTF.

The chain combines TRBV27 with TRBJ2-7; 8 nucleotides match TRBD2. The germline V gene encodes CDR1 MNHEY and CDR2 SMNVEV (reference sequence). This CDR3 is 15 amino acids long. The ends lost 4 bases at V and 3 bases at J; junction bases unmatched: 8. The CDR3 DNA reads TGTGCCAGCAGTTCGAGGGGACTAGGAAGCTACGAGCAGTACTTC. This gives the protein CASSSRGLGSYEQYF.

This chain joins TRBV5-1 and TRBJ2-7; 8 positions match TRBD2. Germline CDR1 is SGHRS and CDR2 is YFSETQ. The length of the CDR3 is 14 residues. The trim removed 0 bases at V and 6 bases at J, leaving 5 bases unmatched. The CDR3 spells CASSLVTAGGEQYF. The CDR3 region has the DNA TGCGCCAGCAGCTTGGTGACCGCGGGAGGCGAGCAGTACTTC.

The J gene is TRBJ1-2, the V gene TRBV6-5; 10 bases line up with TRBD1. Germline-derived CDR1 and CDR2 are MNHEY and SVGAGI. V shed 5 bases, J shed 4 bases, and the junction held 4 bases outside the gene matches. This CDR3 spans 14 amino acids. CDR3 residues: CASSPTGGSYGYTF. The CDR3, as DNA: TGTGCCAGCAGTCCGACAGGGGGCAGCTATGGCTACACCTTC.

The chain has TRBV18 and TRBJ2-1, with 7 positions matching TRBD2. V was pared by 2 bases and J by 7 bases, with 5 bases of the junction left unmatched. CDR1 is KGHSH, CDR2 LQKENI, per germline. The CDR3 runs 14 residues. The CDR3 nucleotides read TGTGCCAGCTCACCAAGCGGGGAACGGAATGAGCAGTTCTTC. Translation: CASSPSGERNEQFF.

This clone has just a few counts. The chain joins TRBV19 to TRBJ1-5; D ambiguous. The CDR3 extends over 14 amino acids. V lost 10 bases to trimming and J lost 0 bases, with 13 bases between them. Per germline, CDR1 LNHDA and CDR2 SQIVND (reference sequence). The DNA of the CDR3 is TGTGCCACCAATCCCAACTTTAGCAATCAGCCCCAGCATTTT. This codes for CATNPNFSNQPQHF.

In its sample, this clone was seen a few times. The chain couples TRBV5-1 to TRBJ1-1; maybe TRBD1 (5 bases). V was cut by 4 bases and J by 0 bases, with 10 bases left in between. The CDR3 runs 14 residues. CDR1 SGHRS and CDR2 YFSETQ come from the germline V gene. This chain's CDR3 is CASSRTDMNTEAFF. The CDR3, as DNA: TGCGCCAGCAGCCGAACGGACATGAACACTGAAGCTTTCTTT.

The chain links TRBV2 to TRBJ1-2; D perhaps matches TRBD1 (5 bases). Trimming stripped 10 bases from V and 5 bases from J, with 14 bases between. The germline CDR1 and CDR2 sequences are SNHLY and FYNNEI. The CDR3 sequence is 12 residues long. The CDR3 here is CAISTDPYGYTF. Here the CDR3 DNA reads TGTGCCATTTCGACAGACCCATATGGCTACACCTTC.

Notes on this clone: This sample includes further DNA sequences coding for the same CDR3. The chain recombines TRBV6-5 with TRBJ1-6; unclear D gene. Trimming removed 2 bases from V and 7 bases from J, with 6 bases in between. Per germline, CDR1 MNHEY and CDR2 SVGAGI. CDR3 length: 13 amino acids. CDR3 sequence (DNA): TGTGCCAGCAGTTACCGAGAAAATTCACCCCTCCACTTT. It is translated as CASSYRENSPLHF.

The gene calls are TRBV7-9 and TRBJ1-2; D call uncertain. Looked up from germline, CDR1 is SEHNR and CDR2 is FQNEAQ (reference sequence). The CDR3 is made up of 13 amino acids. V lost 3 bases and J 8 bases, leaving 13 bases between the germline ends. The CDR3 DNA follows: TGTGCCAGCAGCTTCGGTCAGGAGGGCGGCTACACCTTC. This codes for CASSFGQEGGYTF.

CDR3 amino acids: CASSQDATIRTDTQYF. CDR3 in DNA: TGTGCCAGCAGCCAAGATGCAACAATTCGCACAGATACGCAGTATTTT. The genes are TRBV4-2 and TRBJ2-3, with D uncertain. Trimming removed 0 bases at V and 1 base at J, with 11 bases between. The CDR3 totals 16 residues. Germline values: CDR1 LGHNA, CDR2 YNFKEQ.

A few counts support this clone. The J gene is TRBJ1-1, the V gene TRBV11-2; D is uncertain. In germline, CDR1 is SGHAT, CDR2 FQNNGV. The V end lost 0 bases, the J end lost 1 base, and 3 bases lay between the germline ends. The CDR3 consists of 13 residues. CDR3 loop: CASSLEANTEAFF. The CDR3, as DNA: TGTGCCAGCAGCTTAGAGGCGAACACTGAAGCTTTCTTT.

The gene calls are TRBV6-5 and TRBJ2-7; 11 bases are a match to TRBD2. The CDR3 is 15 residues long. Germline CDR1 MNHEY, CDR2 SVGAGI. The V segment lost 5 bases and the J segment 1 base; nucleotides outside the gene matches: 4. The CDR3 nucleotides read TGTGCCAGCAGTCCTACTAGCGGGAGTTCCTACGAGCAGTACTTC. Translated, it gives CASSPTSGSSYEQYF.

This clone has only one observation. V and J are TRBV19 and TRBJ2-3; D is uncertain. Germline V gene lookup returns CDR1 LNHDA and CDR2 SQIVND (reference sequence). Trimming took off 3 bases at V and 0 bases at J, with 7 bases between the two ends. CDR3 size: 14 residues. The CDR3 sequence is CASSMSRSTDTQYF. The CDR3 nucleotides are TGTGCCAGTAGTATGAGCAGGAGCACAGATACGCAGTATTTT.

The V and J genes are TRBV29-1 and TRBJ1-1; D might be TRBD1 (6 bases). With 4 bases removed from V and 0 bases from J, the gap between germline ends came to 12 bases. From germline, CDR1 is SQVTM and CDR2 ANQGSEA. The CDR3 runs to 14 residues. CDR3 residues: CSVVRGGVNTEAFF. The DNA for the CDR3 is TGCAGCGTTGTCCGGGGGGGCGTGAACACTGAAGCTTTCTTT. Supplemented by reference TRBV29-1 and TRBJ1-1, the full variable domain reads SAVISQKPSRDICQRGTSLTIQCQVDSQVTMMFWYRQQPGQSLTLIATANQGSEATYESGFVIDKFPISRPNLTFSTLTVSNMSPEDSSIYLCSVVRGGVNTEAFFGQGTRLTVV.

This clone was detected once. This chain links TRBV4-2 with TRBJ2-5; 14 bases match TRBD2. This CDR3 has 16 amino acids. Looked up from germline, CDR1 is LGHNA and CDR2 is YNFKEQ. V lost 3 bases, J lost 4 bases, and 4 bases stayed unmatched. Here the CDR3 DNA reads TGTGCCAGCAGCCAGCGACTAGCGGGGGGGCCAGAGACCCAGTACTTC. This encodes CASSQRLAGGPETQYF.

V is TRBV29-1 and J is TRBJ1-2; D is uncertain. The germline V gene encodes CDR1 SQVTM and CDR2 ANQGSEA. The CDR3 has 15 amino acids. V gave up 4 bases and J gave up 0 bases, with 15 bases separating them. CDR3 sequence (DNA): TGCAGCGTTGCCTTAATCGGCAGCGCTAACTATGGCTACACCTTC. It encodes CSVALIGSANYGYTF.

The chain carries TRBV3-1 (or the pseudogene TRBV3-2) and TRBJ2-7; D is perhaps TRBD2 (5 bases). The CDR3 sequence is 16 residues long. Germline CDR1 LGHDT, CDR2 YNNKEL (reference sequence). Trimming left V 4 bases short and J 0 bases short, with 16 bases between. CDR3 amino acids: CASSLAAGMASYEQYF. The CDR3 DNA sequence: TGTGCCAGCAGCCTCGCGGCGGGTATGGCCTCCTACGAGCAGTACTTC.

The chain is built from TRBV5-6 and TRBJ2-1; TRBD2 matches at 7 bases. Germline V gene sequence: CDR1 SGHDT, CDR2 YYEEEE. V gave up 3 bases and J gave up 9 bases; unmatched junction bases: 3. This CDR3 is 12 amino acids long. CDR3 bases: TGTGCCAGCAGCTCGGGGGGACGTGAGCAGTTCTTC. Amino acid sequence: CASSSGGREQFF.

The rearrangement uses TRBV28 and TRBJ1-6; 9 bases agree with TRBD1. The germline V gene encodes CDR1 MDHEN and CDR2 SYDVKM. The CDR3 length is 15 residues. J was trimmed by 5 bases and V by 6 bases; bases with no gene match: 5. The CDR3 loop reads CASSPGTGNNSPLHF. In DNA, the CDR3 is TGTGCCAGCAGCCCCGGGACAGGGAATAATTCACCCCTCCACTTT.

The table lists this clone with a count of one. V usage is TRBV4-1 and J usage is TRBJ1-1; D gene unclear. Between the trimmed V and J ends, which lost 0 bases and 6 bases, there was a span of 14 bases. The CDR3 has 15 residues. CDR1 is MGHRA, CDR2 YSYEKL, per germline. The CDR3 region is CASSQDPRSHAEAFF. Here the CDR3 DNA reads TGCGCCAGCAGCCAAGATCCGAGGTCTCACGCTGAAGCTTTCTTT.

As for this clone: The conserved final phenylalanine or tryptophan is absent from the CDR3, which likely points to a read error. The DNA is left out, because the CDR3 cannot be placed on it with certainty; the CDR3 is given as TCRdb lists it. The rearrangement joins TRBV14 to TRBJ2-7; whether TRBD2, the table's D call, matches the DNA was not checked. The CDR3 spans 12 residues, counting both ends. The germline CDR1 and CDR2 sequences are SGHDN and FVKESK. The CDR3 reads CASSQGAGARNI.